This T cell receptor (beta chain) was obtained from a study of identifying expanded T cells in peripheral blood. In germline, CDR1 is LNHDA, CDR2 SQIVND (reference sequence). The V gene end was trimmed by 6 bases and the J gene end by 3 bases; junction bases not matched to a gene: 2. The CDR3 runs to 14 residues. This table comes from immunoSEQ multiplex PCR, and its TCRdb copy is limited to in-frame clones, with some not included. The sample contains fewer than 85,000 clones, about 91% of which appear only once. Notes on this clone: The identical CDR3 is also encoded by other nucleotide sequences in the sample.

V gene TRBV19 combines with J gene TRBJ2-3, with 11 bases aligning to TRBD1. The sequenced sample was blood. This clonotype originated in a person aged 18 to 70 in good health. The CDR3: CASSRDRGTDTQYF. DNA for the CDR3: TGTGCCAGTAGCCGGGACAGGGGGACAGATACGCAGTATTTT.